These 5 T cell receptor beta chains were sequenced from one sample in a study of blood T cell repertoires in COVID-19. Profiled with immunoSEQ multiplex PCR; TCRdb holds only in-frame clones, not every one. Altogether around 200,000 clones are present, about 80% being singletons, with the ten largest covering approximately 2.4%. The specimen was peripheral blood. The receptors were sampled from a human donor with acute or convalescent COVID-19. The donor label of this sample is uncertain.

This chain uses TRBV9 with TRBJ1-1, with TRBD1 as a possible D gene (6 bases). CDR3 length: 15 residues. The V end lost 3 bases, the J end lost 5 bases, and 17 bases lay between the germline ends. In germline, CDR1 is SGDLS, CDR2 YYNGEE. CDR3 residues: CASSASGGARTEAFF. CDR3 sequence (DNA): TGTGCCAGCAGCGCTTCTGGGGGGGCGCGGACTGAAGCTTTCTTT.

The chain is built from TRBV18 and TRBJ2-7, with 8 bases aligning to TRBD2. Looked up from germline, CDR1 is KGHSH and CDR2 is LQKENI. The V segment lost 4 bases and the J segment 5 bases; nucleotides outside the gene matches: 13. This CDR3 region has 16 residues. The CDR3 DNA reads TGTGCCAGCTCACGTGTCAGCGGGGGTTCCCGAGACGAGCAGTACTTC. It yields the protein CASSRVSGGSRDEQYF.

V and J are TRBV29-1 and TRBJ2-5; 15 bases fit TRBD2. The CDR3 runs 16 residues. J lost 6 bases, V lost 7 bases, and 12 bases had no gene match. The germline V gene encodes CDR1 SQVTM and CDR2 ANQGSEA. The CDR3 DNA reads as TGCAGCGGAGGACAGGGGACTAGCGGGAGGATGAAGACCCAGTACTTC. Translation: CSGGQGTSGRMKTQYF.

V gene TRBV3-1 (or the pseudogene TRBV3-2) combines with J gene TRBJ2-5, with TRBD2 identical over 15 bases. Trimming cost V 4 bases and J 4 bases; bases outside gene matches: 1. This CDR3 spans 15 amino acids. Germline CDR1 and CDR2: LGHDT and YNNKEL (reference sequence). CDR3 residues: CASSRGLAGGETQYF. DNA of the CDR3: TGTGCCAGCAGCCGGGGACTAGCGGGAGGAGAGACCCAGTACTTC.

The CDR3 DNA reads as TGTGCCAGCAGTTCCCCCGGGACAGGAAGGACCAATGAGCAGTTCTTC. It specifies CASSSPGTGRTNEQFF. This sequence joins TRBV28 and TRBJ2-1; TRBD1 matches 8 bases. Germline trimming cut 4 bases from V and 6 bases from J; bases unmatched to any gene: 11. This CDR3 contains 16 residues. Germline loops: CDR1 MDHEN, CDR2 SYDVKM.